In its sample, the clone carrying this TCR beta chain was seen a few times. Its target is unknown. These data originate in a study of beta chain features in type 1 diabetes. Study-wide results and caveats: The naive, central memory and Treg TCRB repertoires looked more alike in patients than they did in healthy donors. Any HLA type influence on TCRB rearrangement was left unresolved here. Moderate but significant shortening of TCRB CDR3s was recorded in all four CD4+ subsets from Type 1 diabetes patients.

CD45RO/CCR7/CD25/CD127/CD95/CD27 sorting isolated CD4+ naive, central memory, regulatory and stem cell-like memory cells. The sequenced template was cDNA made from the entire isolated RNA. Naive, central memory and regulatory T cell samples came to a mean of approximately 3.57 million reads. TCRdb's copy holds only in-frame clones and misses some; the assay was immunoSEQ multiplex PCR. The sample includes about 640,000 clones, over 10% of them seen just once. The receptor comes from a man younger than 40 with type 1 diabetes. Sequencing was performed on naive CD4+ T cells from blood.

CDR3 region: CASSEYKQGGTNEKLFF. In DNA form, the CDR3 reads TGTGCCAGCAGTGAATATAAACAGGGCGGCACTAATGAAAAACTGTTTTTT. The chain links TRBV25-1 to TRBJ1-4; a possible D gene is TRBD1 (6 bases). The ends were cut back, 0 bases at V and 2 bases at J, with 13 bases in the middle. Germline V gives CDR1 MGHDK, CDR2 SYGVNS. This CDR3 is 17 amino acids long.